These 22 T cell receptor beta chains were all obtained from the same sample, sequenced in a study of cytomegalovirus exposure and HLA in healthy donors. The PCR ran on 60 Vbeta and 13 Jbeta primers. Libraries were prepared by immunoSEQ multiplex PCR; TCRdb keeps only in-frame clonotypes and omits some of them. The sample records a few hundred thousand clones, about nine tenths being singletons. The sequencing input was PBMCs. These receptors were collected from a girl aged 2-15 years in good health and CMV-seronegative.

This chain links TRBV29-1 with TRBJ2-1, with 13 bases matching TRBD2. CDR1 SQVTM and CDR2 ANQGSEA come from the germline V gene. The CDR3 spans 13 residues. V lost 7 bases, J lost 13 bases, and 10 bases stayed unmatched. The CDR3 loop is CSARGLAGPGQFF. The CDR3 DNA is TGCAGCGCGAGGGGACTAGCGGGACCCGGTCAGTTCTTC.

This clone has just one count. V and J are TRBV19 and TRBJ2-1; 11 bases fit TRBD2. The CDR3 is 13 amino acids. CDR1 is LNHDA, CDR2 SQIVND, per germline (reference sequence). V shed 9 bases, J shed 4 bases, and the junction held 2 bases outside the gene matches. CDR3 region: CASGLAGYNEQFF. The CDR3 DNA reads TGTGCCAGCGGACTAGCGGGTTACAATGAGCAGTTCTTC. Full variable domain (missing parts from reference TRBV19 and TRBJ2-1): DGGITQSPKYLFRKEGQNVTLSCEQNLNHDAMYWYRQDPGQGLRLIYYSQIVNDFQKGDIAEGYSVSREKKESFPLTVTSAQKNPTAFYLCASGLAGYNEQFFGPGTRLTVL.

This rearrangement joins TRBV9 to TRBJ2-6, with D possibly being TRBD2 (6 bases). The CDR3 has 17 amino acids. Germline V gene lookup returns CDR1 SGDLS and CDR2 YYNGEE. Trimming cost V 7 bases and J 0 bases, with 17 bases left between them. CDR3 residues: CASGIGGVSSGANVLTF. In DNA form, the CDR3 reads TGTGCCAGCGGAATTGGCGGGGTGAGCTCTGGGGCCAACGTCCTGACTTTC.

The gene calls are TRBV18 and TRBJ2-2; 14 positions agree with TRBD2. The J segment lost 1 base and the V segment lost 1 base, leaving 5 bases of the junction unmatched. This CDR3 has 19 residues. Germline values: CDR1 KGHSH, CDR2 LQKENI. This CDR3 is CASSPRPTSGRGNTGELFF. The CDR3 DNA follows: TGTGCCAGCTCACCACGTCCGACTAGCGGGAGGGGGAACACCGGGGAGCTGTTTTTT.

The chain uses TRBV10-3 and TRBJ1-4; no clear D gene. CDR1 is ENHRY and CDR2 is SYGVKD in the germline V gene. The CDR3 is 13 amino acids. V was pared by 0 bases and J by 7 bases, with 6 bases between. The CDR3 loop reads CAISESPSEKLFF. CDR3 nucleotides: TGTGCCATCAGTGAGTCCCCTAGTGAAAAACTGTTTTTT.

The sample holds a few counts of this clone. V usage is TRBV23-1 and J usage is TRBJ2-5; TRBD2 matches 7 bases. TRBV23-1 is flagged as an ORF with uncertain function. V was clipped by 2 bases and J by 10 bases; unmatched bases: 22. This CDR3 has 18 amino acids. The CDR3: CASSQRSPFRGVLEDQYF. For the CDR3, the DNA is TGCGCCAGCAGTCAACGTAGCCCCTTCCGGGGGGTCCTTGAGGACCAGTACTTC.

The genes are TRBV15 and TRBJ2-7; 9 positions agree with TRBD1. The CDR3 length is 15 residues. CDR1 and CDR2 from the germline V gene are LNHNV and YYDKDF (reference sequence). The ends lost 0 bases at V and 3 bases at J; junction bases unmatched: 3. This chain's CDR3 is CATSREADRGYEQYF. CDR3 sequence (DNA): TGTGCCACCAGCAGAGAGGCGGACAGGGGCTACGAGCAGTACTTC.

This sequence joins TRBV7-2 and TRBJ2-7, with TRBD2 matching over 15 bases. The ends lost 4 bases at V and 6 bases at J; junction bases unmatched: 7. This CDR3 spans 16 amino acids. The germline gives CDR1 SGHTA, CDR2 FQGNSA. In DNA, the CDR3 is TGTGCCAGCAGCTCGGGACTAGCGGGAGGCCCCGGCGAGCAGTACTTC. It translates to CASSSGLAGGPGEQYF.

The chain recombines TRBV14 with TRBJ1-4; perhaps TRBD1 as D (6 bases). The CDR3 has 15 residues. Trimming stripped 1 base from V and 4 bases from J, with 10 bases between. Germline V gives CDR1 SGHDN, CDR2 FVKESK. The CDR3 reads CASSQVGHLNEKLFF. The DNA for the CDR3 is TGTGCCAGCAGCCAAGTGGGACACCTTAATGAAAAACTGTTTTTT.

The gene calls are TRBV18 and TRBJ1-1; TRBD1 aligns across 7 bases. Germline trimming cut 2 bases from V and 1 base from J; bases unmatched to any gene: 4. Germline lookup yields CDR1 KGHSH and CDR2 LQKENI. The CDR3 has 15 residues. CDR3 DNA sequence: TGTGCCAGCTCACCAATAGGGGGCGGGAACACTGAAGCTTTCTTT. Translating gives CASSPIGGGNTEAFF.

CDR3 nucleotide sequence: TGTGCCAGCAGCTTAGGACAGGGTCCAGATACGCAGTATTTT. As protein: CASSLGQGPDTQYF. The V gene is TRBV7-9, the J gene TRBJ2-3; the match to TRBD1 covers 7 bases. The V segment lost 1 base and the J segment 4 bases; nucleotides outside the gene matches: 2. Per germline, CDR1 SEHNR and CDR2 FQNEAQ (reference sequence). The CDR3 contains 14 residues.

This chain connects TRBV7-2 to TRBJ2-7; weak D call: TRBD2 (6 bases). Trimming took off 3 bases at V and 2 bases at J, with 8 bases between the two ends. CDR1 and CDR2 from the germline V gene are SGHTA and FQGNSA. The CDR3 loop spans 13 amino acids. As DNA, the CDR3 is TGTGCCAGCAGCTTTACGGGAGCCTACGAGCAGTACTTC. Amino acids: CASSFTGAYEQYF.

This clone came up once. The chain couples TRBV6-1 to TRBJ2-7, with 12 bases lining up with TRBD1. V trimming: 7 bases; J trimming: 6 bases; junction bases outside the gene matches: 4. From germline, CDR1 is MNHNS and CDR2 SASEGT. This CDR3 has 13 amino acids. CDR3 sequence (DNA): TGTGCCAGCACGGGGACAGGGGGCGCCGAGCAGTACTTC. Translation gives CASTGTGGAEQYF.

The gene calls are TRBV27 and TRBJ1-5; 8 positions match TRBD1. CDR1 is MNHEY and CDR2 is SMNVEV in the germline V gene (reference sequence). The CDR3 consists of 15 residues. V shed 5 bases and J 9 bases; nucleotides not matched to a gene: 12. This CDR3 reads CASSQTGAWTWPQHF. In nucleotides, the CDR3 is TGTGCCAGCAGTCAGACAGGGGCATGGACATGGCCCCAGCATTTT.

The CDR3 DNA reads TGTGCCACCAGCAGAGATCGGTGGGGGGGCGCGAATGAAAAACTGTTTTTT. This sequence encodes CATSRDRWGGANEKLFF. The V call is TRBV15, the J call TRBJ1-4; perhaps TRBD1 as D (6 bases). Germline CDR1 LNHNV, CDR2 YYDKDF (reference sequence). CDR3 length: 17 amino acids. V was trimmed by 0 bases and J by 5 bases, leaving 16 bases between them. The full variable domain, with the rest looked up from reference TRBV15 and TRBJ1-4, is DAMVIQNPRYQVTQFGKPVTLSCSQTLNHNVMYWYQQKSSQAPKLLFHYYDKDFNNEADTPDNFQSRRPNTSFCFLDIRSPGLGDTAMYLCATSRDRWGGANEKLFFGSGTQLSVL.

The CDR3 here is CSVDGSRGSYNEQFF. In DNA, the CDR3 is TGCAGCGTTGATGGGTCCAGGGGTTCCTACAATGAGCAGTTCTTC. This chain uses TRBV29-1 with TRBJ2-1; perhaps TRBD1 as D (6 bases). Trimming took 3 bases from V and 1 from J, leaving 13 bases between them. Germline CDR1 and CDR2: SQVTM and ANQGSEA. The CDR3 extends over 15 amino acids.

The rearrangement uses TRBV13 and TRBJ2-5; a weak D match, TRBD2 (6 bases). The DNA matches TRBJ2-7 better at its end, which makes the J call doubtful. The germline V gene has CDR1 PRHDT and CDR2 FYEKMQ (reference sequence). The CDR3 totals 13 residues. The CDR3 sequence: CASSLISGYEQYF. The CDR3 DNA reads as TGTGCCAGCAGCTTAATTAGCGGATACGAGCAGTACTTC.

This clone has a single count. The chain carries TRBV19 and TRBJ2-7; TRBD1 matches at 7 bases. With V trimmed by 3 bases and J by 1 base, 6 bases remained unmatched. The CDR3 runs 15 residues. Germline V gene data show CDR1 as LNHDA and CDR2 as SQIVND (reference sequence). The CDR3 DNA is TGTGCCAGTAGTATCTCACAGGGGCCTTCCTACGAGCAGTACTTC. Protein sequence: CASSISQGPSYEQYF.

This chain joins TRBV10-2 and TRBJ1-3, with D unclear. The CDR3 sequence is 14 residues long. Germline V CDR1 and CDR2: WSHSY, SAAADI. Trimming stripped 6 bases from V and 0 bases from J, with 9 bases between. This chain's CDR3 is CASRDSTSGNTIYF. CDR3 nucleotides: TGCGCCAGCAGGGACTCCACCTCTGGAAACACCATATATTTT.

The rearrangement links TRBV7-8 to TRBJ1-1, with TRBD1 matching 8 bases. From germline, CDR1 is SGHVS and CDR2 FQNEAQ. This CDR3 has 14 amino acids. The V gene end was trimmed by 3 bases and the J gene end by 4 bases; junction bases not matched to a gene: 4. The CDR3 reads CASSLTGVGTEAFF. The CDR3 DNA reads TGTGCCAGCAGCTTGACAGGGGTGGGCACTGAAGCTTTCTTT.

The chain is built from TRBV5-4 and TRBJ2-3, with a tentative D call TRBD2 (6 bases). CDR1 is SGHNT and CDR2 is YYREEE in the germline V gene (reference sequence). CDR3 length: 14 residues. Trimming stripped 6 bases from V and 6 bases from J, with 17 bases between. This chain's CDR3 is CASTAGDFADTQYF. The CDR3 region has the DNA TGTGCCAGCACTGCCGGGGACTTCGCGGATACGCAGTATTTT.

The genes are TRBV18 and TRBJ2-7, with D perhaps TRBD2 (5 bases). Germline V gene lookup returns CDR1 KGHSH and CDR2 LQKENI. The CDR3 extends over 13 amino acids. The ends were cut back, 3 bases at V and 0 bases at J, with 6 bases in the middle. The CDR3 sequence: CASSPGDSYEQYF. The CDR3 coding sequence is TGTGCCAGCTCACCGGGAGACTCCTACGAGCAGTACTTC.